This entry concerns a single TCR beta chain. Its specificity is not known. The CDR3 spans 14 residues. The V and J ends lost 3 bases and 2 bases respectively, with 8 bases between them. CDR1 and CDR2 from the germline V gene are LNHDA and SQIVND (reference sequence). This sample is part of a study of CD4 T cells in relation to SARS-CoV-2 and coronaviruses. Naive and memory CD4+ T cell DNA was deep-sequenced without culture. The assay was immunoSEQ multiplex PCR, and TCRdb's table has in-frame clones only and misses some. The sample holds about 68,000 clones; over 85% are singletons and the top ten take 0.23%. Overall study results and limits: Monoreactive clones expanded significantly more to SARS-CoV-2 than crossreactive clones did.

Before the COVID-19 pandemic, during about 2011-2019, CD4+ T cells were taken from unexposed donors. The receptor was derived from a human donor in good health. The V and J genes are TRBV19 and TRBJ1-5; D gene uncertain. Specimen: naive CD4+ T cells from PBMCs. Documented subset: naive CD4+ T cells isolated by negative enrichment. The CDR3 bases are TGTGCCAGTAGTATCTCGGGTCGCAATCAGCCCCAGCATTTT. Translated, it gives CASSISGRNQPQHF.